Below are 10 T cell receptor beta chains sequenced from a single sample in a study of blood T cell repertoires in COVID-19. The repertoire was sequenced with immunoSEQ multiplex PCR; TCRdb's copy has only in-frame clones and lacks some. Of 400,000 or so clones in the sample, around 90% were seen once. The specimen sequenced was peripheral blood. The receptors were sampled from a human donor in a cohort sampled during active COVID-19.

In DNA, the CDR3 is TGCGCCAGCAGCTTGTCGGGCTCGGAGGATCAGCCCCAGCATTTT. Translating gives CASSLSGSEDQPQHF. The rearrangement uses TRBV5-1 and TRBJ1-5, with D uncertain. This CDR3 is built from 15 residues. V was cut by 1 base and J by 5 bases, with 13 bases left in between. CDR1 and CDR2 from the germline V gene are SGHRS and YFSETQ.

The J gene is TRBJ2-3, the V gene TRBV11-1; 11 positions match TRBD2. CDR3 length equals 16 residues. V dropped 5 bases and J dropped 4; count of bases not matched to a gene: 8. Germline CDR1 and CDR2: SGHAT and FQDESV (reference sequence). The CDR3 bases are TGTGCCAGCAGCCGAAGGGGTAGCGGGGGGGCAGATACGCAGTATTTT. Amino acids: CASSRRGSGGADTQYF.

This rearrangement joins TRBV4-1 to TRBJ2-1; D remains unclear. V was trimmed by 4 bases and J by 0 bases, leaving 16 bases between them. There are 17 residues in the CDR3. Germline values: CDR1 MGHRA, CDR2 YSYEKL. CDR3 DNA: TGCGCCAGCAGCCCGACCCCCGTGCCTAGCTCCTACAATGAGCAGTTCTTC. It yields the protein CASSPTPVPSSYNEQFF.

The genes are TRBV14 and TRBJ1-6; D is ambiguous. The CDR3 has 14 residues. Looked up from germline, CDR1 is SGHDN and CDR2 is FVKESK. Trimming shortened V by 4 bases and J by 9 bases, and 13 bases separated the two germline ends. The CDR3 loop reads CASSPDFRGSPLHF. Here the CDR3 DNA reads TGTGCCAGCAGCCCCGACTTCCGAGGTTCACCCCTCCACTTT.

The gene calls are TRBV9 and TRBJ2-7; 8 bases line up with TRBD2. This CDR3 has 15 residues. Trimming removed 0 bases from V and 2 bases from J; junction bases left unmatched: 4. CDR1 and CDR2 from the germline V gene are SGDLS and YYNGEE. CDR3 sequence reads: CASSVVGGGPYEQYF. CDR3 bases: TGTGCCAGCAGCGTAGTGGGCGGGGGGCCCTACGAGCAGTACTTC.

CDR3 sequence: CASSIRRLNQPQHF. The DNA for the CDR3 is TGTGCCAGTAGTATAAGGCGACTAAATCAGCCCCAGCATTTT. J is TRBJ1-5 and V is TRBV19; D is ambiguous. The ends were cut back, 2 bases at V and 4 bases at J, with 9 bases in the middle. The CDR3 runs to 14 residues. Germline-derived CDR1 and CDR2 are LNHDA and SQIVND (reference sequence).

The V gene is TRBV2, the J gene TRBJ2-7; 7 bases are a match to TRBD2. V lost 7 bases, J lost 5 bases, and 5 bases stayed unmatched. The CDR3 totals 12 residues. CDR1 and CDR2 from the germline V gene are SNHLY and FYNNEI. Written as DNA, the CDR3 is TGTGCCAGCAAACCTAGCGGTGACGAGCAGTACTTC. It is translated as CASKPSGDEQYF.

V usage is TRBV7-3 and J usage is TRBJ2-2, with 7 bases fitting TRBD1. CDR1 and CDR2 (germline): SGHTA, FQGTGA. Unmatched junction bases numbered 8, after V lost 6 bases and J lost 4 bases. There are 15 residues in the CDR3. The CDR3 is CASSSDRTGTGELFF. CDR3 nucleotide sequence: TGTGCCAGCAGTTCAGACAGGACAGGCACCGGGGAGCTGTTTTTT.

The V gene is TRBV28, the J gene TRBJ1-4; possible D gene TRBD1, 6 bases. The germline V gene encodes CDR1 MDHEN and CDR2 SYDVKM. This CDR3 is 18 amino acids long. CDR3 in amino acids: CILPSSQGRGNMKEKLFF. Written as DNA, the CDR3 is TGTATACTCCCCTCTTCCCAGGGGAGGGGGAATATGAAGGAAAAACTGTTTTTT. Supplemented by reference TRBV28 and TRBJ1-4, the full variable domain reads DVKVTQSSRYLVKRTGEKVFLECVQDMDHENMFWYRQDPGLGLRLIYFSYDVKMKEKGDIPEGYSVSREKKERFSLILESASTNQTSMYLCILPSSQGRGNMKEKLFFGSGTQLSVL.

This clone was seen more than once but under ten times. The genes are TRBV7-2 and TRBJ2-2, with 9 bases identical to TRBD2. V shed 1 base and J 4 bases; nucleotides not matched to a gene: 4. This CDR3 is 16 amino acids long. CDR1 is SGHTA and CDR2 is FQGNSA in the germline V gene. The CDR3 here is CASSLGARGGTGELFF. The DNA of the CDR3 is TGTGCCAGCAGCTTAGGGGCGCGGGGGGGCACCGGGGAGCTGTTTTTT.